Listed here are 30 T cell receptor beta chains from one sample, sequenced in a study of chemoradiotherapy in HPV16-positive cancers. The assay was immunoSEQ multiplex PCR, and TCRdb's table has in-frame clones only and misses some. The table includes under 25,000 clones, about 80% detected once. Sequencing used blood, obtained from a patient who underwent chemoradiotherapy. The source is a human donor with HPV-associated anogenital cancer.

The genes are TRBV4-3 and TRBJ2-2; D may be TRBD2 (5 bases). Germline CDR1 reads LGHNA; CDR2 reads YSLEER. V was trimmed by 1 base and J by 4 bases, leaving 13 bases between them. The CDR3 consists of 16 residues. The CDR3, as DNA: TGCGCCAGCAGCCAAGGAGGGCCCGGAACCACCGGGGAGCTGTTTTTT. It is translated as CASSQGGPGTTGELFF.

The V gene is TRBV4-2, the J gene TRBJ1-2; D is unresolved. The CDR3 covers 15 residues. V lost 0 bases and J 8 bases, leaving 16 bases between the germline ends. Germline-derived CDR1 and CDR2 are LGHNA and YNFKEQ. The DNA for the CDR3 is TGTGCCAGCAGCCAAGATTCGGTTGGCTCCGCGGGCTACACCTTC. The encoded protein is CASSQDSVGSAGYTF.

This chain links TRBV6-6 with TRBJ2-3, with 9 bases that match TRBD1. Germline assignment: CDR1 MNHNY and CDR2 SVGAGI (reference sequence). The length of the CDR3 is 14 residues. With 6 bases clipped from V and 4 bases from J, the junction kept 5 bases outside the gene matches. The CDR3 nucleotides are TGTGCCAGCAGAGAGGACAGGGGAGCAGATACGCAGTATTTT. Translated, it gives CASREDRGADTQYF.

The V and J genes are TRBV6-6 and TRBJ2-1; no reliable D call. The germline V and J ends were trimmed by 7 bases and 6 bases, with 13 bases remaining between them. Per germline, CDR1 MNHNY and CDR2 SVGAGI (reference sequence). CDR3 length equals 13 residues. The CDR3: CASTLRRSNEQFF. CDR3 nucleotides: TGTGCCAGCACCCTAAGGCGGTCCAATGAGCAGTTCTTC.

This clone was observed once. V gene TRBV7-2 combines with J gene TRBJ2-2; D unresolved. The length of the CDR3 is 16 residues. Trimming took 1 base from V and 3 from J, leaving 12 bases between them. CDR1 SGHTA and CDR2 FQGNSA come from the germline V gene. CDR3 DNA sequence: TGTGCCAGCAGCTTAGAGGGCTCAGTGGACACCGGGGAGCTGTTTTTT. Translated: CASSLEGSVDTGELFF.

The V and J genes are TRBV25-1 and TRBJ2-1; 11 bases map to TRBD1. Germline CDR1 is MGHDK and CDR2 is SYGVNS. The trim removed 5 bases at V and 6 bases at J, leaving 9 bases unmatched. The CDR3 has 16 residues. The CDR3: CASSQAPGQGGNEQFF. As DNA, the CDR3 is TGTGCCAGCAGTCAAGCACCGGGACAGGGGGGCAATGAGCAGTTCTTC.

This clone was seen only once. The chain is built from TRBV2 and TRBJ1-6; the match to TRBD1 covers 10 bases. The V and J ends lost 6 bases and 9 bases, in that order; junction bases with no gene match: 8. From germline, CDR1 is SNHLY and CDR2 FYNNEI. The CDR3 contains 15 residues. Written as DNA, the CDR3 is TGTGCCAGCAGGTTCGGGACAGGGGCATCTTCACCCCTCCACTTT. Protein product: CASRFGTGASSPLHF.

The chain employs TRBV6-4 and TRBJ2-1, with TRBD1 identical over 8 bases. V lost 3 bases to trimming and J lost 5 bases; unmatched junction nucleotides: 3. CDR3 size: 14 residues. Germline assignment: CDR1 MRHNA and CDR2 SNTAGT. The CDR3 nucleotides read TGTGCCAGCAGTGAGGGACAGGAAAACAATGAGCAGTTCTTC. Its protein is CASSEGQENNEQFF.

The CDR3 protein is CASSQVGNGYTF. The CDR3 bases are TGTGCCAGCAGCCAAGTAGGGAATGGCTACACCTTC. This rearrangement joins TRBV14 to TRBJ1-2; D uncertain. The CDR3 consists of 12 residues. Germline V CDR1 and CDR2: SGHDN, FVKESK. Trimming left V 1 base short and J 6 bases short, with 6 bases between. The full variable domain, with the rest looked up from reference TRBV14 and TRBJ1-2, is EAGVTQFPSHSVIEKGQTVTLRCDPISGHDNLYWYRRVMGKEIKFLLHFVKESKQDESGMPNNRFLAERTGGTYSTLKVQPAELEDSGVYFCASSQVGNGYTFGSGTRLTVV.

This chain links TRBV6-5 with TRBJ2-1; D not certain. CDR1 and CDR2 (germline): MNHEY, SVGAGI. The V gene lost 0 bases and the J gene lost 10 bases, with 10 bases spanning the gap. The CDR3 spans 13 residues. The CDR3 DNA reads as TGTGCCAGCAGTTACTCGACGGTCCGGGAGCAGTTCTTC. Protein: CASSYSTVREQFF.

The chain uses TRBV5-5 and TRBJ1-5; D is uncertain. V gave up 0 bases and J gave up 7 bases, with 8 bases separating them. Per germline, CDR1 SGHKS and CDR2 YYEKEE (reference sequence). The CDR3 contains 13 residues. CDR3 in amino acids: CASSLESNQPQHF. CDR3 nucleotide sequence: TGTGCCAGCAGCTTGGAGTCCAACCAGCCCCAGCATTTT. Supplemented by reference TRBV5-5 and TRBJ1-5, the full variable domain reads DAGVTQSPTHLIKTRGQQVTLRCSPISGHKSVSWYQQVLGQGPQFIFQYYEKEERGRGNFPDRFSARQFPNYSSELNVNALLLGDSALYLCASSLESNQPQHFGDGTRLSIL.

This clone showed up just once. The chain carries TRBV11-2 and TRBJ2-7; 9 nucleotides line up with TRBD2. V trimming: 5 bases; J trimming: 7 bases; junction bases outside the gene matches: 6. Germline values: CDR1 SGHAT, CDR2 FQNNGV. CDR3 length: 13 amino acids. The CDR3 DNA reads as TGTGCCAGCAGCCTAGTTAGCGGGGGTGAGCAGTACTTC. Amino acid sequence: CASSLVSGGEQYF.

The V call is TRBV18, the J call TRBJ1-1; no reliable D call. V dropped 2 bases and J dropped 1 base, with 8 bases sitting between them. Germline assignment: CDR1 KGHSH and CDR2 LQKENI. There are 14 residues in the CDR3. The CDR3 nucleotides are TGTGCCAGCTCACCATTGGCCCAGAACACTGAAGCTTTCTTT. Translation gives CASSPLAQNTEAFF. The variable domain in full, completed from reference TRBV18 and TRBJ1-1, reads NAGVMQNPRHLVRRRGQEARLRCSPMKGHSHVYWYRQLPEEGLKFMVYLQKENIIDESGMPKERFSAEFPKEGPSILRIQQVVRGDSAAYFCASSPLAQNTEAFFGQGTRLTVV.

The V call is TRBV19, the J call TRBJ1-6; unclear D gene. The CDR3 consists of 11 residues. The V and J ends lost 6 bases and 7 bases respectively, with 4 bases between them. Germline V lookup: CDR1 LNHDA, CDR2 SQIVND (reference sequence). Here the CDR3 reads CASRQNSPLHF. In DNA form, the CDR3 reads TGTGCCAGTAGACAAAATTCACCCCTCCACTTT. The full variable domain, its missing parts supplied by reference TRBV19 and TRBJ1-6, is DGGITQSPKYLFRKEGQNVTLSCEQNLNHDAMYWYRQDPGQGLRLIYYSQIVNDFQKGDIAEGYSVSREKKESFPLTVTSAQKNPTAFYLCASRQNSPLHFGNGTRLTVT.

This chain joins TRBV19 and TRBJ1-2; D uncertain. The CDR3 has 15 amino acids. Germline V gene sequence: CDR1 LNHDA, CDR2 SQIVND (reference sequence). V lost 4 bases and J 4 bases, leaving 16 bases between the germline ends. CDR3 in DNA: TGTGCCAGTAGTAGCCGGAGCGAACGGGGCTATGGCTACACCTTC. Its protein is CASSSRSERGYGYTF.

The gene calls are TRBV7-9 and TRBJ1-4; possible D gene TRBD1, 5 bases. Germline loops: CDR1 SEHNR, CDR2 FQNEAQ (reference sequence). The CDR3 covers 15 residues. Trimming left V 6 bases short and J 7 bases short, with 18 bases between. In DNA, the CDR3 is TGTGCCAGCAGGGGAACAGGAACGGTTCGTGAAAAACTGTTTTTT. Translated, it gives CASRGTGTVREKLFF.

The chain employs TRBV7-9 and TRBJ2-5; the D call may be TRBD1 or TRBD2 (5 bases each). The CDR3 is 14 amino acids. The V end lost 3 bases, the J end lost 5 bases, and 13 bases lay between the germline ends. The V gene's germline CDR1 is SEHNR and CDR2 FQNEAQ (reference sequence). CDR3 nucleotides: TGTGCCAGCAGCTTGGGGGACGGATGGGAGACCCAGTACTTC. Translated: CASSLGDGWETQYF. Together with reference TRBV7-9 and TRBJ2-5, the CDR3 gives the full variable domain: DTGVSQNPRHKITKRGQNVTFRCDPISEHNRLYWYRQTLGQGPEFLTYFQNEAQLEKSRLLSDRFSAERPKGSFSTLEIQRTEQGDSAMYLCASSLGDGWETQYFGPGTRLLVL.

The V and J genes are TRBV6-1 and TRBJ1-6; TRBD1 matches 8 bases. The CDR3 has 14 residues. After removal of 6 bases from V and 7 bases from J, the junction contained 5 bases not matched to a gene. CDR1 MNHNS and CDR2 SASEGT come from the germline V gene. The CDR3 bases are TGTGCCAGCAGGAGGACAGGGTACAATTCACCCCTCCACTTT. Amino acid sequence: CASRRTGYNSPLHF.

V gene TRBV18 combines with J gene TRBJ2-4; D possibly corresponds to TRBD2 (6 bases). The CDR3 sequence is 14 residues long. Trimming stripped 1 base from V and 4 bases from J, with 8 bases between. From germline, CDR1 is KGHSH and CDR2 LQKENI. CDR3 in amino acids: CASSPLGGKNIQYF. The CDR3, as DNA: TGTGCCAGCTCACCACTTGGAGGGAAAAACATTCAGTACTTC.

The chain joins TRBV11-2 to TRBJ1-2, with 8 nucleotides matching TRBD1. CDR1 and CDR2 from the germline V gene are SGHAT and FQNNGV. V shed 4 bases and J 7 bases; nucleotides not matched to a gene: 5. The CDR3 is 13 amino acids. The CDR3 spells CASSSQGALGYTF. The CDR3 bases are TGTGCCAGCAGCTCCCAGGGGGCGCTTGGCTACACCTTC.

The chain recombines TRBV21-1 with TRBJ2-2; whether TRBD2, the table's D call, matches the DNA was not checked. TRBV21-1 is recorded as a pseudogene. CDR3 size: 20 residues. The CDR3 sequence: CASSKAGLAGGQGNTGELFF. The DNA of the CDR3 is TGTGCCAGCAGCAAAGCCGGACTAGCGGGGGGGCAGGGAAACACCGGGGAGCTGTTTTTT.

This sequence joins TRBV18 and TRBJ1-1; no definite D call. Trimming stripped 4 bases from V and 2 bases from J, with 17 bases between. The CDR3 contains 16 residues. Germline CDR1 KGHSH, CDR2 LQKENI. Written as DNA, the CDR3 is TGTGCCAGCTCACTTGGAGGAAGGGAACGCAACACTGAAGCTTTCTTT. This codes for CASSLGGRERNTEAFF. The variable domain in full, completed from reference TRBV18 and TRBJ1-1, reads NAGVMQNPRHLVRRRGQEARLRCSPMKGHSHVYWYRQLPEEGLKFMVYLQKENIIDESGMPKERFSAEFPKEGPSILRIQQVVRGDSAAYFCASSLGGRERNTEAFFGQGTRLTVV.

The chain is built from TRBV2 and TRBJ2-1, with 13 bases identical to TRBD2. Germline V gene sequence: CDR1 SNHLY, CDR2 FYNNEI. The length of the CDR3 is 14 residues. Trimming at V came to 4 bases and at J to 9 bases, leaving 3 bases not matched to a gene. CDR3 loop: CASSVTSGGPEQFF. DNA for the CDR3: TGTGCCAGCAGTGTGACTAGCGGGGGGCCTGAGCAGTTCTTC. Variable domain in full (rest from reference TRBV2 and TRBJ2-1): EPEVTQTPSHQVTQMGQEVILRCVPISNHLYFYWYRQILGQKVEFLVSFYNNEISEKSEIFDDQFSVERPDGSNFTLKIRSTKLEDSAMYFCASSVTSGGPEQFFGPGTRLTVL.

This clone has a single count. J is TRBJ2-2 and V is TRBV6-6, with 11 positions matching TRBD1. V lost 6 bases, J lost 7 bases, and 7 bases stayed unmatched. The CDR3 is made up of 15 amino acids. Germline V gives CDR1 MNHNY, CDR2 SVGAGI (reference sequence). The CDR3, as DNA: TGTGCCAGCAGCCACTCGGACAGGGGGCGCGGGGAGCTGTTTTTT. This encodes CASSHSDRGRGELFF.

The chain joins TRBV28 to TRBJ1-2; TRBD1 might be the D (6 bases). V lost 3 bases, J lost 5 bases, and 13 bases lay in between. The length of the CDR3 is 14 residues. Germline CDR1 MDHEN, CDR2 SYDVKM. The CDR3 sequence is CASSLGGSFYGYTF. CDR3 DNA sequence: TGTGCCAGCAGTTTGGGGGGCTCCTTTTATGGCTACACCTTC.

The gene calls are TRBV13 and TRBJ2-5, with 10 bases aligning to TRBD1. With 6 bases clipped from V and 3 bases from J, the junction kept 7 bases outside the gene matches. Germline V gene sequence: CDR1 PRHDT, CDR2 FYEKMQ (reference sequence). This CDR3 contains 15 residues. CDR3 sequence (DNA): TGTGCCAGCAGTCGTTATGGACAGGGGGAAGAGACCCAGTACTTC. Translating it yields CASSRYGQGEETQYF.

The chain links TRBV4-1 to TRBJ2-5; 7 positions match TRBD1. CDR1 and CDR2 (germline): MGHRA, YSYEKL. Trimming removed 0 bases from V and 5 bases from J; junction bases left unmatched: 3. This CDR3 contains 14 residues. CDR3 nucleotides: TGCGCCAGCAGCCAAGAAAACAGGGGCGAGACCCAGTACTTC. Amino acids: CASSQENRGETQYF.

V is TRBV29-1 and J is TRBJ1-2, with D unresolved. The V end lost 7 bases, the J end lost 7 bases, and 13 bases lay between the germline ends. The CDR3 is 11 residues long. The germline V gene encodes CDR1 SQVTM and CDR2 ANQGSEA. The CDR3 DNA reads TGCAGCGACCGCGGGGTCCCTGGCTACACCTTC. This sequence encodes CSDRGVPGYTF.

This rearrangement joins TRBV19 to TRBJ2-6; D is unclear. CDR1 is LNHDA, CDR2 SQIVND, per germline (reference sequence). This CDR3 contains 14 residues. V was trimmed by 5 bases and J by 4 bases, leaving 9 bases between them. The CDR3 loop reads CASSPTVGANVLTF. The CDR3 DNA sequence: TGTGCCAGTAGTCCAACGGTGGGGGCCAACGTCCTGACTTTC.

The count of this clone is one. At one boundary the junction diverges from the germline segment, which might be a read error. The rearrangement links TRBV7-2 to TRBJ2-7; 12 bases align to TRBD1. Per the germline V gene, CDR1 is SGHTA and CDR2 is FQGNSA. The length of the CDR3 is 17 residues. CDR3 sequence (DNA): TGTGCCAGCAGCTTAGGTCCGGGACAGGGGGCCTCCCACGAGCAGTACTTC. It translates to CASSLGPGQGASHEQYF.